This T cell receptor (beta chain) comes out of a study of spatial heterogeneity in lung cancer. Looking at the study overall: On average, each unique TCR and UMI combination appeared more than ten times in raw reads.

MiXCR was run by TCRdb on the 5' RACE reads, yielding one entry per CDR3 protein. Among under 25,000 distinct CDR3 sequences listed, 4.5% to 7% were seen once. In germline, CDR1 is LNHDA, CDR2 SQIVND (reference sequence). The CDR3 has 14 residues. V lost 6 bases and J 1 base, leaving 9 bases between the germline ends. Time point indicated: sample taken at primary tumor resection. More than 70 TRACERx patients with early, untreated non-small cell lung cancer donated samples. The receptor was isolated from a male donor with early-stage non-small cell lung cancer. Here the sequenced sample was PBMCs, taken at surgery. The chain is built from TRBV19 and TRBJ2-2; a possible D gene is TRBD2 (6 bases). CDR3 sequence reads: CASRISGNTGELFF. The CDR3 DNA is TGTGCCAGTAGGATTAGCGGGAACACCGGGGAGCTGTTTTTT.